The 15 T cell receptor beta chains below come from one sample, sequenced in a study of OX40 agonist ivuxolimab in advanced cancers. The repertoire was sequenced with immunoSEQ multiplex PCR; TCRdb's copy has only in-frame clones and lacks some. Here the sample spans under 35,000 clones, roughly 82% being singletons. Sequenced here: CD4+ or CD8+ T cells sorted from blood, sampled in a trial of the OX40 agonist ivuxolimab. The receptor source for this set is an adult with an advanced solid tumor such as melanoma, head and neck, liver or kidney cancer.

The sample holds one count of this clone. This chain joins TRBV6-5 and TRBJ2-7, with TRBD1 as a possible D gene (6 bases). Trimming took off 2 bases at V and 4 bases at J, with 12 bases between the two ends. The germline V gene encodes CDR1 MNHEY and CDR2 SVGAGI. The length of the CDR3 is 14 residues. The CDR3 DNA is TGTGCCAGCAGTTACGGCTGGGGGCGTTACGAGCAGTACTTC. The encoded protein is CASSYGWGRYEQYF.

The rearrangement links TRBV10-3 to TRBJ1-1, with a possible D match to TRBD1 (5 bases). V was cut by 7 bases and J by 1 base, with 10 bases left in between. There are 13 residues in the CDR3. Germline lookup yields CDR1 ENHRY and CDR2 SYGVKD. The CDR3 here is CAIMGRQNTEAFF. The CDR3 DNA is TGTGCCATCATGGGACGTCAGAACACTGAAGCTTTCTTT.

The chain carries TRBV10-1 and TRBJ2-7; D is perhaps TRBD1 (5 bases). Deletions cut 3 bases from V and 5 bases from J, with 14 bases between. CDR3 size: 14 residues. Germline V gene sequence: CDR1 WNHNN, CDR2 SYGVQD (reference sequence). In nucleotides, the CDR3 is TGCGCCAGCAGTGAAGGGGATTGGGGCGACGAGCAGTACTTC. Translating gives CASSEGDWGDEQYF.

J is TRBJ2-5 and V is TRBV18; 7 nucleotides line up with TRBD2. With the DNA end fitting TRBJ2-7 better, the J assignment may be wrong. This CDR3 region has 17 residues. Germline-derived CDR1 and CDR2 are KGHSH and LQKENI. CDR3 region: CASSPGRGSAPSYEQYF. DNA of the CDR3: TGTGCCAGCTCACCAGGGAGGGGTAGCGCACCCTCCTACGAGCAGTACTTC.

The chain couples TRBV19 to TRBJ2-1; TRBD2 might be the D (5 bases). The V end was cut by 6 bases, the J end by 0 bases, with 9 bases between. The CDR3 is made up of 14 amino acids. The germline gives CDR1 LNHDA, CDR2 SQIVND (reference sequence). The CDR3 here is CASSRETSYNEQFF. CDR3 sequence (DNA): TGTGCCAGTAGCCGGGAAACCTCCTACAATGAGCAGTTCTTC.

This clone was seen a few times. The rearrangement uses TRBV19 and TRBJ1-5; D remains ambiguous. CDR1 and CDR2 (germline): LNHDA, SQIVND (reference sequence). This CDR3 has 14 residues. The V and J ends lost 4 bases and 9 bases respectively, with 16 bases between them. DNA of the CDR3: TGTGCCAGTAGTAAGGATGCGGGGATGGGGCCCCAGCATTTT. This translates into CASSKDAGMGPQHF.

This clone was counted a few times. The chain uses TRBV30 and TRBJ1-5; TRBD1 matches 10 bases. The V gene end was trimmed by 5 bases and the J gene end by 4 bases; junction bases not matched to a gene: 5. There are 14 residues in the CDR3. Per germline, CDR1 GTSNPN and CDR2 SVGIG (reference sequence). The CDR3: CAWDRDRGNQPQHF. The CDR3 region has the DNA TGTGCCTGGGACCGGGACAGGGGTAATCAGCCCCAGCATTTT.

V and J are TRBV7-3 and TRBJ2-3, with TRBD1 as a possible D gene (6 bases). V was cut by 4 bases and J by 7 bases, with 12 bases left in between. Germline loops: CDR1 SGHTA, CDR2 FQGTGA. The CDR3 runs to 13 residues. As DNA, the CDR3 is TGTGCCAGCAGCTGGTACAGGGAGAATACGCAGTATTTT. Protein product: CASSWYRENTQYF.

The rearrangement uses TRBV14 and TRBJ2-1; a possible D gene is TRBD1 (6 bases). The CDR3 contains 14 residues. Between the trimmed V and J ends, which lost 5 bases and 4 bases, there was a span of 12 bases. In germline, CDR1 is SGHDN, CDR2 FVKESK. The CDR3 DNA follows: TGTGCCAGCAGCTTACGGACAGATTACAATGAGCAGTTCTTC. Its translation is CASSLRTDYNEQFF.

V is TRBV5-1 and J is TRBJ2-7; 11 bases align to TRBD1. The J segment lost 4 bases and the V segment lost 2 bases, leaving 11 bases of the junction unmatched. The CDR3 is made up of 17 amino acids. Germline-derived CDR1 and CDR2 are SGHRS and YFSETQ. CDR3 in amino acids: CASSFRTGGIERYEQYF. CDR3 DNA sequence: TGCGCCAGCAGCTTCCGGACAGGGGGCATAGAGCGGTACGAGCAGTACTTC.

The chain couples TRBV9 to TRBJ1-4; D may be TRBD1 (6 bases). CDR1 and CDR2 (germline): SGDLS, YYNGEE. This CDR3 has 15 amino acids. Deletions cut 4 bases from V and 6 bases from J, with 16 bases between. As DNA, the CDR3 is TGTGCCAGCAGCACCGGACAGCCTGGGGATGAAAAACTGTTTTTT. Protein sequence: CASSTGQPGDEKLFF. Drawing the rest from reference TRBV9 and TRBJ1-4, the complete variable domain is DSGVTQTPKHLITATGQRVTLRCSPRSGDLSVYWYQQSLDQGLQFLIQYYNGEERAKGNILERFSAQQFPDLHSELNLSSLELGDSALYFCASSTGQPGDEKLFFGSGTQLSVL.

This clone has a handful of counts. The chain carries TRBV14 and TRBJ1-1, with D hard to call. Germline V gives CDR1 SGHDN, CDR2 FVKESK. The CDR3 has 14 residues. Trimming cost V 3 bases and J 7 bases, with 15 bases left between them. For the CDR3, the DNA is TGTGCCAGCAGCCATCATGAAAGCATGATTGAAGCTTTCTTT. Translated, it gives CASSHHESMIEAFF.

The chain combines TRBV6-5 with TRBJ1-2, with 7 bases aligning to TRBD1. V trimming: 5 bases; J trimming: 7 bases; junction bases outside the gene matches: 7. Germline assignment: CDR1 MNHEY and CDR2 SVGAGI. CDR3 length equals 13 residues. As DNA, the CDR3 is TGTGCCAGCAGTCCCGACAGGGAGGGTGGCTACACCTTC. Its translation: CASSPDREGGYTF.

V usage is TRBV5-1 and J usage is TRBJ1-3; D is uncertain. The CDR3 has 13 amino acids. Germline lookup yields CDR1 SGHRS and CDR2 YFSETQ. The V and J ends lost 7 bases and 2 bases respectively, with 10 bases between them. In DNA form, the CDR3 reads TGCGCCAGCGCTTCGGATCCTGGAAACACCATATATTTT. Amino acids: CASASDPGNTIYF.

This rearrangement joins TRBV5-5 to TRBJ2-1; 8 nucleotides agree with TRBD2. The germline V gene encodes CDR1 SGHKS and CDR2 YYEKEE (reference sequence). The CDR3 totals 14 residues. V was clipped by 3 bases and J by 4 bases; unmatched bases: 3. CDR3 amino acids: CASSSGTSYNEQFF. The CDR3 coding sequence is TGTGCCAGCAGCTCCGGGACTAGTTACAATGAGCAGTTCTTC.